This entry concerns a single T cell receptor (beta chain). No cognate antigen has been identified for it. Base-call qualities are not available, and no considerably larger clone is one nucleotide away. This sample was taken from a study of CD8+ T cells in alopecia areata (dated by TCRdb to between 2017 and 2018). With regard to the full study: In both human patients and the C3H/HeJ mouse model, the study applied high-throughput TCRbeta sequencing to look at T cell clonal expansion in alopecia areata. On the human side, TCRbeta sequencing was run on scalp tissue and on sorted CD4+ and CD8+ peripheral blood T cells from healthy controls and from alopecia areata patients with either patchy or totalis/universalis disease. Clonality in the scalp was compared among normal scalp (n=4), patchy alopecia areata scalp (n=8), and alopecia totalis/universalis scalp (n=8). RNA came from the PAXgene miRNA kit for fixed scalp, the miRNeasy kit for PBMCs, and the RNeasy kit for mouse skin. immunoSEQ multiplex PCR using 35 Vbeta forward primers and 13 Jbeta reverse primers was used to amplify TCRbeta CDR3 regions.

PBMCs were isolated by density centrifugation and stained for CD3, CD4 and CD8, and CD4+ and CD8+ T cells were sorted on a FACSAria. Scalp biopsies and blood samples were obtained from unaffected controls. The method was the immunoSEQ multiplex PCR assay. RNA was extracted from all samples and reverse transcribed into cDNA, which served as template for TCR sequencing. SuperScript III was used for first-strand cDNA synthesis, primed with a 2:1 mix of oligo-dT and random hexamers. A synthetic immune receptor repertoire was used to measure amplification bias, and any remaining bias was corrected computationally. The published analysis was carried out like this. Raw reads were preprocessed for error removal, and CDR3 was defined according to IMGT conventions as running from the conserved cysteine to phenylalanine. Clonality was computed by normalizing Shannon entropy by log2 of the number of productive unique TCRs and subtracting the result from 1. Whether scalp clones were CD4 or CD8 was inferred by matching scalp TCRbeta sequences against CD4 and CD8 repertoires sorted from blood. TCRdb took over this immuneACCESS table, retaining in-frame rearrangements with V and J assigned. Such tables are incomplete; in checked studies, under half of the missing clones stem from an unresolved V gene, and the remainder is unexplained. Clonal size and the V and J genes are those of that table, whereas D and trimming came from the DNA. The sample table shows about 140,000 clones, and 55% to 65% are seen once. Jointly, the top ten make up less than 5% of the sample.

At the junction V is shortened by 7 bases and J by 8 bases, with 14 bases in between. The germline V gene provides CDR1 SQVTM and CDR2 ANQGSEA. The CDR3 goes from the cysteine to the phenylalanine over 11 residues. The DNA shown is the 33-base CDR3, in frame from base 1. Summary of the overall study and its limitations: Lesional scalp, especially in alopecia totalis/universalis, showed higher clonality and more expanded CD8+ clones than normal scalp, suggesting antigenic drive. Shared TCR sequences between patients were less evident than in mice, which may be partly attributable to HLA diversity in the patient population. Resident alphabeta T cells in normal human skin are also sequenced, complicating scalp TCR repertoire analysis, unlike mouse skin dominated by gammadelta T cells.

Sequencing was done on a sample of CD4+ T cells sorted from blood. The source is a human donor in good health. Recombination connected TRBV29-1 to TRBJ1-2; too little of a D gene remains to name it. The CDR3 reads as follows: CSAVLTGGYTF. The nucleotides are TGCAGCGCCGTCCTTACCGGGGGCTACACCTTC.